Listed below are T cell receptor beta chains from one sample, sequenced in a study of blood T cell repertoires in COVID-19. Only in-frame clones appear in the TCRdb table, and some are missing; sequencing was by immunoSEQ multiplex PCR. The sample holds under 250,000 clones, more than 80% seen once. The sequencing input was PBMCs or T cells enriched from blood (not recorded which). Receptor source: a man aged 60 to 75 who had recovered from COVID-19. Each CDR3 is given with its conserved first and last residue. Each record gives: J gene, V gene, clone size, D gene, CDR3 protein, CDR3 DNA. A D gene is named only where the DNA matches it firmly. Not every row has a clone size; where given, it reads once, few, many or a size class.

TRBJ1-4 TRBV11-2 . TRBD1 CASSSQGSNEKLFF TGTGCCAGCAGCTCACAGGGGTCTAATGAAAAACTGTTTTTT
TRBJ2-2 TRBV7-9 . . CASSFSTAGIGHGELFF TGTGCCAGCAGCTTCTCAACGGCGGGGATTGGGCACGGGGAGCTGTTTTTT
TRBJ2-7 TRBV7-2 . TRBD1 CASSLGDRALYEQYF TGTGCCAGCAGCTTAGGGGACAGGGCGCTCTACGAGCAGTACTTC
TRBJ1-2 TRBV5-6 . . CASSLWLIYGYTF TGTGCCAGCAGCTTGTGGCTGATCTATGGCTACACCTTC
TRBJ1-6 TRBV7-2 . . CASSLAGGYNSPLHF TGTGCCAGCAGCTTAGCAGGGGGCTATAATTCACCCCTCCACTTT
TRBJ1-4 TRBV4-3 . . CASSHAFVGLNEKLFF TGCGCCAGCAGCCACGCCTTTGTGGGACTCAATGAAAAACTGTTTTTT
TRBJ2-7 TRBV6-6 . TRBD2 CASSYSERGATYEQYF TGTGCCAGCAGTTACTCGGAGCGGGGGGCAACCTACGAGCAGTACTTC
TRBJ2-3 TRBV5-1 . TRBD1 CASSVGQGVDTQYF TGCGCCAGCAGCGTCGGACAGGGGGTCGATACGCAGTATTTT
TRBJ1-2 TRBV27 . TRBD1 CASSLTGNRYGYTF TGTGCCAGCAGTTTGACAGGGAATAGGTATGGCTACACCTTC
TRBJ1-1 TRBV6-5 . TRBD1 CATYLRGTDTEAFF TGTGCCACCTACCTCAGGGGGACGGACACTGAAGCTTTCTTT
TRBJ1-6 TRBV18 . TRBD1 CASSEPGQGDSPLHF TGTGCCAGCTCAGAGCCGGGACAGGGCGATTCACCCCTCCACTTT
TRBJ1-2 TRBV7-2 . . CASSVNYNYGYTF TGTGCCAGCAGCGTAAATTATAACTATGGCTACACCTTC
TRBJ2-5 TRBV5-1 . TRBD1 CASSLTGQAQETQYF TGCGCCAGCAGCTTGACGGGACAGGCCCAAGAGACCCAGTACTTC
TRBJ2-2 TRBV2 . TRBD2 CASSAGLAGGLGGELFF TGTGCCAGCAGTGCTGGCCTAGCGGGGGGGCTTGGCGGGGAGCTGTTTTTT
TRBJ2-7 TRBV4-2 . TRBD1 CASSQAQGDSYEQYF TGTGCCAGCAGCCAAGCCCAGGGGGACTCCTACGAGCAGTACTTC
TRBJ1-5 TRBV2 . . CASSGDSGSQPQHF TGTGCCAGCAGTGGAGACTCCGGTAGTCAGCCCCAGCATTTT
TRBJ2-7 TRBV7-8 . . CASSLEGGLPEQYF TGTGCCAGCAGCTTAGAGGGGGGGCTCCCCGAGCAGTACTTC
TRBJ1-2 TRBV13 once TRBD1 CASSSSDRGGGYTF TGTGCCAGCAGCTCTTCCGACAGGGGTGGCGGCTACACCTTC
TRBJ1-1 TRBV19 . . CATRFRANMNTEAFF TGTGCCACCCGGTTCAGGGCGAACATGAACACTGAAGCTTTCTTT
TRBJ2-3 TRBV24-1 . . CATSSNQGGGRQYF TGTGCCACAAGCTCAAATCAAGGGGGGGGAAGGCAGTATTTT
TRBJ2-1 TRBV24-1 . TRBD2 CATSERGLAGYNEQFF TGTGCCACCAGTGAGCGCGGACTAGCGGGCTACAATGAGCAGTTCTTC
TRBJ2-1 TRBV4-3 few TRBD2 CASSQQLAGVYNEQFF TGCGCCAGCAGCCAGCAACTAGCGGGGGTATACAATGAGCAGTTCTTC
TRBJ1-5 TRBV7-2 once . CASSLDSSSTQPQHF TGTGCCAGCAGCCTAGACAGTTCTTCTACTCAGCCCCAGCATTTT
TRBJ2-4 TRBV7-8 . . CASAQGSKNIQYF TGTGCCAGCGCACAGGGTAGCAAAAACATTCAGTACTTC
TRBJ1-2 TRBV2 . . CASSELSNYGYTF TGTGCCAGCAGTGAACTCTCGAACTATGGCTACACCTTC
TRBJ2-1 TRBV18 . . CASTPRRDQWEQFF TGTGCCAGCACCCCGCGGCGGGACCAGTGGGAGCAGTTCTTC
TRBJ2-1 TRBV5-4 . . CASSREPRGFDEQFF TGTGCCAGCAGCCGAGAGCCCAGGGGTTTCGATGAGCAGTTCTTC
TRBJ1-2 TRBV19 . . CASSTGTTRGYGYTF TGTGCCAGTAGTACCGGGACAACTAGAGGGTATGGCTACACCTTC
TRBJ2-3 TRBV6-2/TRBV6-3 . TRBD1 CASSMGQGVTDTQYF TGTGCCAGCAGTATGGGACAGGGGGTCACAGATACGCAGTATTTT
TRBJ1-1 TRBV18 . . CASSPLSRILNTEAFF TGTGCCAGCTCACCACTTAGTAGAATCCTGAACACTGAAGCTTTCTTT
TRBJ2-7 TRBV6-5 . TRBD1 CASRRRDSEQYF TGTGCCAGCAGACGTCGGGACAGCGAGCAGTACTTC
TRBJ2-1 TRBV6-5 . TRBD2 CASSVGGADNEQFF TGTGCCAGCAGCGTCGGGGGGGCCGACAATGAGCAGTTCTTC
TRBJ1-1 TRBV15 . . CATSRATRGAMEAFF TGTGCCACCAGCAGAGCGACCCGGGGGGCGATGGAAGCTTTCTTT
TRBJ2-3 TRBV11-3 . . CASSPGQNTDTQYF TGTGCCAGCAGCCCGGGACAAAACACAGATACGCAGTATTTT
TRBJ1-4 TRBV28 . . CASSSARAEGFEKLFF TGTGCCAGCAGTTCCGCCCGAGCGGAGGGGTTTGAAAAACTGTTTTTT
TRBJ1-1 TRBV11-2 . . CASSLSRGNLEAFF TGTGCCAGCAGCTTATCCCGGGGGAACCTTGAAGCTTTCTTT
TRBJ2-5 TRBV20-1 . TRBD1 CSASVVRGQQETQYF TGCAGTGCTAGTGTCGTGAGGGGACAGCAAGAGACCCAGTACTTC
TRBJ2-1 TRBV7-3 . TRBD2 CASSSRLAGVNEQFF TGTGCCAGCAGCTCTAGACTAGCGGGGGTCAATGAGCAGTTCTTC
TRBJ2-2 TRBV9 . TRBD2 CASSPWTSGVRTGELFF TGTGCCAGCAGCCCGTGGACTAGCGGGGTGCGCACCGGGGAGCTGTTTTTT
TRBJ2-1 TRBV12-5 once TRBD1 CASGLVKQGGYNEQFF TGTGCTAGTGGTTTGGTAAAACAGGGGGGATACAATGAGCAGTTCTTC
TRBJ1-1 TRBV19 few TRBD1 CASSQGVSSEAFF TGTGCCAGCTCTCAGGGGGTTTCTTCTGAAGCTTTCTTT
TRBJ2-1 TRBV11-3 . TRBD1 CASSSPGQASDEQFF TGTGCCAGCAGCTCTCCGGGACAGGCTTCCGATGAGCAGTTCTTC
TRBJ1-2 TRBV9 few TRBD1 CASSAEGAGYTF TGTGCCAGCAGCGCAGAGGGGGCGGGCTACACCTTC
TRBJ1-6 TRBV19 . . CASTQQGLSYNSPLHF TGTGCCAGTACACAACAGGGCTTGTCCTATAATTCACCCCTCCACTTT
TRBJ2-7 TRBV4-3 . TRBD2 CASSQDRLAGDYEQYF TGCGCCAGCAGCCAAGACCGACTAGCGGGAGACTACGAGCAGTACTTC
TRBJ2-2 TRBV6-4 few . CASSDSADTGELFF TGTGCCAGCAGTGACTCGGCGGACACCGGGGAGCTGTTTTTT
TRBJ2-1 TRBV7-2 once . CASSLVVTRGYDEQFF TGTGCCAGCAGCTTAGTCGTGACTAGGGGCTACGATGAGCAGTTCTTC